Presented here are 14 T cell receptor beta chains from one specimen sequenced in a study of cytomegalovirus exposure and HLA in healthy donors. The primer mix had 60 Vbeta and 13 Jbeta primers. TCRdb's table, derived via immunoSEQ multiplex PCR, lists solely in-frame clones and lacks some. Of about 140,000 clones listed, approximately 80% are singletons. Sequencing was done on a sample of PBMCs. These receptors were taken from a man aged 35-49 years in good health and CMV-seronegative.

The V gene is TRBV4-1, the J gene TRBJ2-3; TRBD2 might be the D (5 bases). Germline V lookup: CDR1 MGHRA, CDR2 YSYEKL. The CDR3 runs to 15 residues. V gave up 0 bases and J gave up 4 bases, with 11 bases separating them. The CDR3 sequence is CASSQDGGRADTQYF. CDR3 DNA sequence: TGCGCCAGCAGCCAAGATGGAGGCCGGGCAGATACGCAGTATTTT.

The CDR3: CASSQDPGQGPDTQYF. Here the CDR3 DNA reads TGTGCCAGCAGCCAAGATCCGGGACAGGGACCAGATACGCAGTATTTT. The V and J genes are TRBV4-2 and TRBJ2-3; TRBD1 agrees at 9 bases. Unmatched junction bases numbered 5, after V lost 0 bases and J lost 4 bases. This CDR3 spans 16 amino acids. CDR1 is LGHNA, CDR2 YNFKEQ, per germline.

V is TRBV5-4 and J is TRBJ2-1, with 7 bases lining up with TRBD2. V was clipped by 5 bases and J by 4 bases; unmatched bases: 6. The CDR3 length is 14 residues. CDR1 is SGHNT and CDR2 is YYREEE in the germline V gene (reference sequence). CDR3 nucleotide sequence: TGTGCCAGCAGTCCCGGACTAGTGTACAATGAGCAGTTCTTC. Protein product: CASSPGLVYNEQFF.

The rearrangement links TRBV29-1 to TRBJ1-1; D is perhaps TRBD1 (5 bases). The CDR3 totals 14 residues. Germline CDR1 and CDR2: SQVTM and ANQGSEA. V was shortened by 3 bases and J by 0 bases, with 11 bases between the two germline ends. The CDR3 DNA reads as TGCAGCGTTGAGGTGCAGGGAATGAACACTGAAGCTTTCTTT. Translating it yields CSVEVQGMNTEAFF.

The table lists this clone with a count of one. CDR3 sequence: CASSLGETWGGGETQYF. The DNA of the CDR3 is TGTGCCAGCAGTTTAGGGGAGACGTGGGGTGGAGGAGAGACCCAGTACTTC. This chain joins TRBV28 and TRBJ2-5; tentatively, D is TRBD2 (5 bases). This CDR3 is built from 17 residues. Germline V gene sequence: CDR1 MDHEN, CDR2 SYDVKM. Trimming pared 2 bases from V and 4 bases from J, leaving 20 bases between.

The chain joins TRBV5-1 to TRBJ2-2, with 8 bases aligning to TRBD2. With V trimmed by 4 bases and J by 2 bases, 10 bases remained unmatched. CDR3 length equals 17 residues. In germline, CDR1 is SGHRS, CDR2 YFSETQ. The CDR3, as DNA: TGCGCCAGCAGCCCCCAAGCGGGAGCCACTAACACCGGGGAGCTGTTTTTT. As protein: CASSPQAGATNTGELFF. The whole variable domain, remainder taken from reference TRBV5-1 and TRBJ2-2, is KAGVTQTPRYLIKTRGQQVTLSCSPISGHRSVSWYQQTPGQGLQFLFEYFSETQRNKGNFPGRFSGRQFSNSRSEMNVSTLELGDSALYLCASSPQAGATNTGELFFGEGSRLTVL.

The chain employs TRBV6-5 and TRBJ2-7; TRBD1 might be the D (5 bases). The CDR3 sequence is 12 residues long. Germline V CDR1 and CDR2: MNHEY, SVGAGI. Deletions cut 6 bases from V and 1 base from J, with 7 bases between. CDR3 residues: CASRKGSYEQYF. Here the CDR3 DNA reads TGTGCCAGCAGAAAGGGGTCCTACGAGCAGTACTTC.

This sequence joins TRBV9 and TRBJ2-1; a weak D match, TRBD1 (5 bases). Trimming cost V 5 bases and J 6 bases, with 21 bases left between them. The CDR3 extends over 16 amino acids. Per the germline V gene, CDR1 is SGDLS and CDR2 is YYNGEE. CDR3 sequence reads: CASSQPWAGFLNEQFF. For the CDR3, the DNA is TGTGCCAGCAGTCAACCTTGGGCAGGGTTTCTCAATGAGCAGTTCTTC.

V is TRBV7-9 and J is TRBJ1-1; 9 bases map to TRBD1. CDR1 and CDR2 (germline): SEHNR, FQNEAQ (reference sequence). The CDR3 spans 17 residues. J was trimmed by 4 bases and V by 4 bases; bases with no gene match: 13. Here the CDR3 reads CASSSTGTGIRATEAFF. DNA for the CDR3: TGTGCCAGCAGCTCTACCGGGACAGGGATCCGAGCCACTGAAGCTTTCTTT.

The chain employs TRBV9 and TRBJ2-2, with 14 bases fitting TRBD2. This CDR3 is built from 17 residues. With 0 bases clipped from V and 6 bases from J, the junction kept 4 bases outside the gene matches. CDR1 is SGDLS, CDR2 YYNGEE, per germline. CDR3 nucleotides: TGTGCCAGCAGCGTAGGGGGACTAGCGGGAGCGGCCGGGGAGCTGTTTTTT. Amino acid sequence: CASSVGGLAGAAGELFF.

This clone came up once. CDR3 nucleotide sequence: TGTGCCAGCAGCTTAGGACTAGCGGGGGGTCCCTACGAGCAGTACTTC. It translates to CASSLGLAGGPYEQYF. The chain has TRBV7-2 and TRBJ2-7, with TRBD2 matching 13 bases. The CDR3 is 16 residues long. V lost 1 base and J lost 2; bases outside the gene matches: 2. Germline-derived CDR1 and CDR2 are SGHTA and FQGNSA. The full variable domain, its missing parts supplied by reference TRBV7-2 and TRBJ2-7, is GAGVSQSPSNKVTEKGKDVELRCDPISGHTALYWYRQSLGQGLEFLIYFQGNSAPDKSGLPSDRFSAERTGGSVSTLTIQRTQQEDSAVYLCASSLGLAGGPYEQYFGPGTRLTVT.

The J gene is TRBJ2-5, the V gene TRBV7-8; a weak D match, TRBD2 (6 bases). The CDR3 is made up of 13 amino acids. The V gene lost 5 bases and the J gene lost 2 bases, with 9 bases spanning the gap. The germline CDR1 and CDR2 sequences are SGHVS and FQNEAQ. CDR3 residues: CASSLRGQETQYF. CDR3 DNA sequence: TGTGCCAGCAGCCTCCGGGGGCAAGAGACCCAGTACTTC.

V is TRBV28 and J is TRBJ1-2; no reliable D call. Germline CDR1 MDHEN, CDR2 SYDVKM. The CDR3 is 12 residues long. V was cut by 6 bases and J by 7 bases, with 12 bases left in between. CDR3 bases: TGTGCCAGCAGCGGTAGACCAGGTGGCTACACCTTC. Translation gives CASSGRPGGYTF.

The chain uses TRBV6-1 and TRBJ2-5; a weak D match, TRBD1 (5 bases). The DNA end is a closer match to TRBJ2-7, so the J assignment may be wrong. The CDR3 is 15 residues long. The germline gives CDR1 MNHNS, CDR2 SASEGT. The CDR3, as DNA: TGTGCCAGCAGTGGGAAACAGGTAGTTGGGAACGAGCAGTACTTC. Amino acids: CASSGKQVVGNEQYF.